The entry that follows covers one T cell receptor beta chain sequence. As yet, its antigen is unknown. In the same sample, other DNA sequences code for this CDR3. Blood draws occurred at baseline, cycle 4 day 1, and cycle 7 day 1. This specimen comes from a study of OX40 agonist ivuxolimab in advanced cancers. Overall study context: Dose-escalation patients had hepatocellular carcinoma, melanoma, renal cell or head and neck cancer. Study observations and caveats: Partial responders dosed at 0.1-3.0 mg/kg displayed clonal expansion ranking among the lowest. On average, CD8+ T cells showed a greater number of expanded clones than CD4+.

Profiled with immunoSEQ multiplex PCR; TCRdb holds only in-frame clones, not every one. The table records 67,000 or so clones, around 90% of them present only once. The CDR3 has 14 amino acids. The V and J ends lost 2 bases and 3 bases respectively, with 11 bases between them. Germline V gives CDR1 MNHNS, CDR2 SASEGT. The chain links TRBV6-1 to TRBJ2-7, with D unclear. The sequence came from an adult with an advanced solid tumor such as melanoma, head and neck, liver or kidney cancer. The sample was CD4+ or CD8+ T cells sorted from blood, taken in a trial of the OX40 agonist ivuxolimab. Written as DNA, the CDR3 is TGTGCCAGCAGTGAATCAGGTAATCTCTACGAGCAGTACTTC. Amino acid sequence: CASSESGNLYEQYF.